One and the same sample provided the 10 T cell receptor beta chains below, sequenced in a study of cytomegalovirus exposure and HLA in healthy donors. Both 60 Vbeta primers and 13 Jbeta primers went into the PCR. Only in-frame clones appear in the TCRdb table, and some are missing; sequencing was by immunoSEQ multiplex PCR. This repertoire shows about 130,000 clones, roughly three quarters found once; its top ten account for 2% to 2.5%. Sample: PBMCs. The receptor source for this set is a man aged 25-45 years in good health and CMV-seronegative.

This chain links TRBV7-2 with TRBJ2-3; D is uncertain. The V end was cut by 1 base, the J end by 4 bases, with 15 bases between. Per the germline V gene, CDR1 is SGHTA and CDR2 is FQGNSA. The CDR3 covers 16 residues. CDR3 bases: TGTGCCAGCAGCTTAGGCGGTCACGGAACGGCAGATACGCAGTATTTT. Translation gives CASSLGGHGTADTQYF.

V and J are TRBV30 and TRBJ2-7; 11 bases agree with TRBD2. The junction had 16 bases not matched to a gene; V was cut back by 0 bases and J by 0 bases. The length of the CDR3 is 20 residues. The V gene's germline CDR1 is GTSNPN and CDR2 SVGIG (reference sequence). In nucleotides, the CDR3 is TGTGCCTGGAGTGTACGGGGGCTAGCGGGAGGAGGGGGCTACTCCTACGAGCAGTACTTC. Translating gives CAWSVRGLAGGGGYSYEQYF.

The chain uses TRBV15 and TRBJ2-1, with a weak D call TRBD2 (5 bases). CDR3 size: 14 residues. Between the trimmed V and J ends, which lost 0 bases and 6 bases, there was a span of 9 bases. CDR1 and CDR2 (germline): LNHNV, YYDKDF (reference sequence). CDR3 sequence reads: CATSRDLAGNEQFF. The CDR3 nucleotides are TGTGCCACCAGCAGAGATCTGGCGGGCAATGAGCAGTTCTTC.

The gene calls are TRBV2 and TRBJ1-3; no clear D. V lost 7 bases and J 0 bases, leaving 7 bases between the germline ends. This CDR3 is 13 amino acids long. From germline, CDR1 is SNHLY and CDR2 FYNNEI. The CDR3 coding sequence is TGTGCCAGCAACGGGGACTCTGGAAACACCATATATTTT. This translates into CASNGDSGNTIYF.

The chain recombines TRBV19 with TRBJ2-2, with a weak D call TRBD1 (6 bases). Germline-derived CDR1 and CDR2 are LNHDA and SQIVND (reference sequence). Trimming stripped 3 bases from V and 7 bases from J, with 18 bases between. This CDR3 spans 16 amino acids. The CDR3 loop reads CASSMRGGIYVGELFF. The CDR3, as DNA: TGTGCCAGTAGTATGCGAGGGGGTATTTACGTCGGGGAGCTGTTTTTT.

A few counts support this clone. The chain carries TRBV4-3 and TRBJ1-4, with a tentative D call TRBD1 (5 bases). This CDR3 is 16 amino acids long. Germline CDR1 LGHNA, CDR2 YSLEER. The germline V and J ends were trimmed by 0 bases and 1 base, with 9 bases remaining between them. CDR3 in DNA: TGCGCCAGCAGCCAAGACGGTCAGGGAACTAATGAAAAACTGTTTTTT. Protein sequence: CASSQDGQGTNEKLFF.

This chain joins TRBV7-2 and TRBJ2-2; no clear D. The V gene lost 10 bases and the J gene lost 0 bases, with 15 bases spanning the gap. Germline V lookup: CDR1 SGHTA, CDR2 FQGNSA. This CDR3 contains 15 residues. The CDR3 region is CATSRRQANTGELFF. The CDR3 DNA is TGTGCCACTTCACGCCGGCAGGCGAACACCGGGGAGCTGTTTTTT.

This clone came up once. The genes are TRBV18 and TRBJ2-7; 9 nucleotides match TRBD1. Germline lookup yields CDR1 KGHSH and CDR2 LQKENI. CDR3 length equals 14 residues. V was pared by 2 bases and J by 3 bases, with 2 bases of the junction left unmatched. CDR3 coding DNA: TGTGCCAGCTCACCAAGGGACAGGGACTACGAGCAGTACTTC. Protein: CASSPRDRDYEQYF. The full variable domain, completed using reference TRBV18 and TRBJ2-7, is NAGVMQNPRHLVRRRGQEARLRCSPMKGHSHVYWYRQLPEEGLKFMVYLQKENIIDESGMPKERFSAEFPKEGPSILRIQQVVRGDSAAYFCASSPRDRDYEQYFGPGTRLTVT.

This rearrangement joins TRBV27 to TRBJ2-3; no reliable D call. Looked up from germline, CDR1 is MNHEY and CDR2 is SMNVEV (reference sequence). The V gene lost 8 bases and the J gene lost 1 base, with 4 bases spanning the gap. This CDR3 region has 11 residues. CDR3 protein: CASRGTDTQYF. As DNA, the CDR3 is TGTGCCAGCCGGGGCACAGATACGCAGTATTTT.

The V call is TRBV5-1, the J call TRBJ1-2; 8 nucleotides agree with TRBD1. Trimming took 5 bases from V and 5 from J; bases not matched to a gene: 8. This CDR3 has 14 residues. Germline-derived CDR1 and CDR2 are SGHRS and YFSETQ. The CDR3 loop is CASSQPGQEYGYTF. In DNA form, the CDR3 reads TGCGCCAGCAGTCAACCGGGACAGGAGTATGGCTACACCTTC. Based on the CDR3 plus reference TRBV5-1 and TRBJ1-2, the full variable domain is KAGVTQTPRYLIKTRGQQVTLSCSPISGHRSVSWYQQTPGQGLQFLFEYFSETQRNKGNFPGRFSGRQFSNSRSEMNVSTLELGDSALYLCASSQPGQEYGYTFGSGTRLTVV.